The clone carrying this T cell receptor (beta chain) was picked up many times. Trimming removed 10 bases from V and 3 bases from J, with 13 bases in between. The CDR3 is made up of 13 amino acids. Germline V lookup: CDR1 MNHNS, CDR2 SASEGT. Fresh peripheral blood, more than 9 ml, yielded the PBMCs. The TCR beta CDR3 regions underwent amplification using RNA transcripts as the source. When the TCR CDR3 underwent first-round RT-PCR, the HTBI primer set was used. TCRdb analysed the multiplex PCR reads with MiXCR anew, one entry per CDR3 protein. The repertoire consists of around 200,000 distinct CDR3 sequences, with 15% to 20% occurring once and the leading ten covering roughly 30%. This record comes from a study of T cells in Graves' hyperthyroidism and ophthalmopathy.

The source material was blood. The chain combines TRBV6-1 with TRBJ1-5; perhaps TRBD1 as D (6 bases). The sequence was collected from a woman in her fifties or sixties with Graves' hyperthyroidism. DNA for the CDR3: TGTGCCACCTATACAGGGAACAATCAGCCCCAGCATTTT. Encoded protein: CATYTGNNQPQHF.